This TCR beta chain stems from a study of cytomegalovirus exposure and HLA in healthy donors. This clone was detected only a few times. The antigen is unknown. Other DNA sequences from this sample encode an identical CDR3 as well. PCR was performed using 60 Vbeta and 13 Jbeta primers. Assay used: immunoSEQ multiplex PCR; TCRdb lists only in-frame clones, some missing. This sample yields 150,000 to 200,000 clones, of which about three quarters are seen a single time; around 7% belongs to the top ten. Trimming left V 4 bases short and J 3 bases short, with 12 bases between. The CDR3 runs 13 residues. The germline V gene has CDR1 SQVTM and CDR2 ANQGSEA. Study-level results: A missense DCLRE1C variant was associated with V- and J-gene trimming of TCR beta chains in a later analysis, and an independent cohort replicated the association. Later analysis identified several of the most significant clusters that appeared linked to common viral pathogens. Data from an earlier analysis indicated that most TCR beta V segments were productive either about 87% or about 30% of the time.

The sample consisted of PBMCs. The chain has TRBV29-1 and TRBJ1-2; D uncertain. The clonotype originates from a woman in her forties in good health and CMV-seropositive. CDR3 bases: TGCAGCGTTGGGGTAGGAGGGTACTATGGCTACACCTTC. Residues: CSVGVGGYYGYTF.